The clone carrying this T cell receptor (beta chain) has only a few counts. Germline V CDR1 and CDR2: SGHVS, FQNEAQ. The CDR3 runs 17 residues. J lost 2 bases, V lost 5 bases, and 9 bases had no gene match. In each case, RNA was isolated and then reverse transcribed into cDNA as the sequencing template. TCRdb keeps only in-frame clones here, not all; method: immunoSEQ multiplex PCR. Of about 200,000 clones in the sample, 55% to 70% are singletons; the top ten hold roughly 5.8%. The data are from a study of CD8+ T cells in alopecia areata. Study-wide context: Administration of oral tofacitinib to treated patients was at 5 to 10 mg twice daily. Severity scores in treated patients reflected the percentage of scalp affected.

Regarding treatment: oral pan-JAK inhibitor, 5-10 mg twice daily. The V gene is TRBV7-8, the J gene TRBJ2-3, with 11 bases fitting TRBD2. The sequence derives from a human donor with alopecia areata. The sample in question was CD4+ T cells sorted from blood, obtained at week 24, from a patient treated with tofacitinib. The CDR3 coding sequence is TGTGCCAGCAGCCCTCGAAGTAGCGGGGGGGTCACAGATACGCAGTATTTT. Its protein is CASSPRSSGGVTDTQYF.